Detailed here is one TCR beta chain. What it binds is unknown. This record belongs to a study of shared clonotypes between healthy human individuals. General study points: Non-shared clonotypes had lower generation probabilities than clonotypes shared by all four sorted-subset donors. Donors were few, which limited the genetic and exposure-history diversity represented.

As handled by the study authors: Filtering differed for immunoSEQ, which gave only junction sequences without quality scores. The assay was immunoSEQ multiplex PCR, and TCRdb's table has in-frame clones only and misses some. From that table come the V and J calls and clone size; the DNA was used to work out D and trimming. Of millions of clones in the sample, roughly 94% are singletons; the top ten hold 0.1% to 0.15%. The CDR3 extends over 18 amino acids. V trimming: 3 bases; J trimming: 7 bases; junction bases outside the gene matches: 9. Germline V gene sequence: CDR1 SGHKS, CDR2 YYEKEE (reference sequence).

The sequence derives from a man aged 18-30 years in good health. Sample: naive CD4+ T cells sorted from blood. Subset in this sample: CD45RA+ positively selected. The chain combines TRBV5-5 with TRBJ2-2; 16 positions agree with TRBD2. This chain's CDR3 is CASSSSGLAGGPGGELFF. The CDR3 DNA reads as TGTGCCAGCAGCTCCTCGGGACTAGCGGGAGGGCCTGGCGGGGAGCTGTTTTTT. Full variable domain (remainder filled in from reference TRBV5-5 and TRBJ2-2): DAGVTQSPTHLIKTRGQQVTLRCSPISGHKSVSWYQQVLGQGPQFIFQYYEKEERGRGNFPDRFSARQFPNYSSELNVNALLLGDSALYLCASSSSGLAGGPGGELFFGEGSRLTVL.